Sequencing of this T cell receptor (beta chain) was carried out in a study of blood T cells in healthy people across ages. PCR was performed a second time for about 7 to 11 cycles using a sample-barcoded 5' primer and a J-beta primer mix. Individual samples furnished no less than 3 million CDR3-containing paired-end reads apiece. TCRdb reprocessed the 5' RACE reads with MiXCR, giving one entry per CDR3 protein. This table holds 1.5 million or so distinct CDR3 sequences, 40% to 45% found once. This CDR3 is 18 amino acids long. The junction had 12 bases not matched to a gene; V was cut back by 4 bases and J by 2 bases. CDR1 and CDR2 from the germline V gene are LGHNA and YSLEER.

Sequenced: blood. The TCR sequence derives from a woman between 18 and 29 years old in good health. The chain has TRBV4-3 and TRBJ2-1, with 9 bases aligning to TRBD2. The CDR3 DNA sequence: TGCGCCAGCAGCCCCAAAACGTGGGCTAGCGGGGCCTACAATGAGCAGTTCTTC. Its translation is CASSPKTWASGAYNEQFF.